This TCR beta chain was retrieved from a study of molecular identifiers for immune sequencing clone quantification. This clonotype was found a few times. A clone one base away is much larger, so this may be a read error. TCRdb independently ran MiXCR on the PCR reads; one entry per CDR3 protein. The data show 60,000 to 70,000 distinct CDR3 sequences, over 15% seen once. Germline values: CDR1 GTSNPN, CDR2 SVGIG (reference sequence). V was trimmed by 0 bases and J by 9 bases, leaving 6 bases between them. The CDR3 totals 11 residues. This TCR was recovered from a human donor in good health. Some libraries in this study had Jurkat cell RNA spiked in. The V and J genes are TRBV30 and TRBJ2-1; D perhaps matches TRBD1 (6 bases). The sample taken for sequencing was naive CD8+ T cells from blood, with Jurkat cell RNA spiked in. Noted subset: FACS-sorted CD8+CD4-CCR7+CD45RA+ naive T cells. The CDR3 nucleotides read TGTGCCTGGAGTGTGGACAGTGAGCAGTTCTTC. Its protein product is CAWSVDSEQFF.